These 11 T cell receptor beta chains came from one sample sequenced in a study of CD8+ T cells in alopecia areata. Treatment denoted: oral pan-JAK inhibitor, 5-10 mg twice daily. In each case, RNA was isolated and then reverse transcribed into cDNA as the sequencing template. The assay was immunoSEQ multiplex PCR, and TCRdb's table has in-frame clones only and misses some. The table records 110,000 to 150,000 clones, 45% to 60% of them present only once. Sequencing used CD8+ T cells sorted from blood, obtained at week 4, from a patient treated with tofacitinib. Receptors originate from a human donor with alopecia areata.

In its sample, this clone was seen a few times. In the same sample, other DNA sequences code for this CDR3. The chain combines TRBV27 with TRBJ1-1, with 8 bases fitting TRBD1. This CDR3 spans 14 amino acids. Germline loops: CDR1 MNHEY, CDR2 SMNVEV (reference sequence). V lost 5 bases and J lost 3; bases outside the gene matches: 5. The CDR3, as DNA: TGTGCCAGCAGTCTTACAGGGGGTTACACTGAAGCTTTCTTT. It codes for CASSLTGGYTEAFF.

V is TRBV10-3 and J is TRBJ2-5, with 7 bases fitting TRBD2. The CDR3 loop spans 14 amino acids. Germline assignment: CDR1 ENHRY and CDR2 SYGVKD. V lost 4 bases to trimming and J lost 5 bases; unmatched junction nucleotides: 7. The CDR3, as DNA: TGTGCCATCAGTGTCACTAGCGAGATGGAGACCCAGTACTTC. As protein: CAISVTSEMETQYF.

In its sample, this clone was seen a few times. The chain recombines TRBV4-3 with TRBJ2-3; D uncertain. The CDR3 is 11 residues long. The V and J ends lost 4 bases and 7 bases respectively, with 6 bases between them. Germline loops: CDR1 LGHNA, CDR2 YSLEER. The CDR3 loop reads CASSRRNTQYF. For the CDR3, the DNA is TGCGCCAGCAGCCGCAGGAATACGCAGTATTTT.

This chain connects TRBV6-1 to TRBJ2-7; D may match TRBD1 or TRBD2 (6 bases each). Germline V CDR1 and CDR2: MNHNS, SASEGT. V shed 1 base and J shed 0 bases, with 10 bases lying between them. The length of the CDR3 is 15 residues. CDR3 amino acids: CASSEEEGGSYEQYF. The CDR3 DNA is TGTGCCAGCAGTGAAGAGGAGGGGGGCTCCTACGAGCAGTACTTC.

This chain links TRBV7-2 with TRBJ2-7, with TRBD2 identical over 14 bases. The CDR3 covers 15 residues. The V and J ends lost 5 bases and 3 bases, in that order; junction bases with no gene match: 3. Germline loops: CDR1 SGHTA, CDR2 FQGNSA. CDR3 sequence (DNA): TGTGCCAGCAGCCCCGGACTAGCGGGGGGCTACGAGCAGTACTTC. Its protein product is CASSPGLAGGYEQYF.

This clone appeared once. V gene TRBV29-1 combines with J gene TRBJ1-2; D perhaps matches TRBD1 (6 bases). V shed 0 bases and J shed 6 bases, with 14 bases lying between them. CDR1 and CDR2 (germline): SQVTM, ANQGSEA. This CDR3 has 14 amino acids. In DNA form, the CDR3 reads TGCAGCGTTGAAGATGAAGGGGGAAGAGATGGCTACACCTTC. It yields the protein CSVEDEGGRDGYTF.

The chain links TRBV15 to TRBJ2-1, with D possibly being TRBD2 (6 bases). The germline V gene encodes CDR1 LNHNV and CDR2 YYDKDF (reference sequence). The CDR3 extends over 13 amino acids. V was clipped by 8 bases and J by 8 bases, with 16 bases between them. The CDR3 spells CATGGTISDEQFF. In DNA, the CDR3 is TGTGCCACCGGCGGGACCATTAGCGATGAGCAGTTCTTC.

In its sample, this clone was seen once. The rearrangement links TRBV4-3 to TRBJ2-2, with TRBD1 as a possible D gene (5 bases). Trimming removed 3 bases from V and 5 bases from J, with 19 bases in between. This CDR3 contains 17 residues. CDR1 is LGHNA, CDR2 YSLEER, per germline. CDR3 sequence (DNA): TGCGCCAGCAGCCAGGGTTTTGGGGCCGTTGTAACCGGGGAGCTGTTTTTT. Its protein is CASSQGFGAVVTGELFF.

The chain combines TRBV19 with TRBJ1-2, with D possibly matching TRBD1 (5 bases). Germline-derived CDR1 and CDR2 are LNHDA and SQIVND (reference sequence). The V end was cut by 8 bases, the J end by 8 bases, with 12 bases between. The CDR3 has 11 amino acids. This CDR3 is CASRRDEGYTF. The CDR3 DNA reads TGTGCCAGTCGGAGGGACGAGGGCTACACCTTC.

There are a few counts of this clone. The V gene is TRBV30, the J gene TRBJ1-1; 11 bases agree with TRBD1. CDR3 size: 12 residues. Germline CDR1 is GTSNPN and CDR2 is SVGIG (reference sequence). Trimming cost V 5 bases and J 8 bases; bases outside gene matches: 4. CDR3 sequence (DNA): TGTGCCTGGTTAGGACAGGGGGCAGAAGCTTTCTTT. It codes for CAWLGQGAEAFF. The variable domain in full, with the rest retrieved from reference TRBV30 and TRBJ1-1, is SQTIHQWPATLVQPVGSPLSLECTVEGTSNPNLYWYRQAAGRGLQLLFYSVGIGQISSEVPQNLSASRPQDRQFILSSKKLLLSDSGFYLCAWLGQGAEAFFGQGTRLTVV.

The count of this clone is one. The CDR3 sequence: CASTAEGVHEQYF. The CDR3 DNA is TGTGCCAGCACGGCGGAGGGGGTCCACGAGCAGTACTTC. The chain links TRBV7-8 to TRBJ2-7; tentatively, D is TRBD1 or TRBD2 (6 bases each). Trimming left V 7 bases short and J 5 bases short, with 15 bases between. CDR3 size: 13 residues. The germline gives CDR1 SGHVS, CDR2 FQNEAQ.